What follows is one T cell receptor (beta chain) and its context. Its antigen is unidentified. Construction of TCR beta libraries relied on iRepertoire HTBI primers and on Arm-PCR targeting CDR3 regions. TCRdb redid the calling of the multiplex PCR reads with MiXCR, one entry per CDR3 protein. The sample records roughly 450,000 distinct CDR3 sequences, less than 25% being singletons. The data stem from a study of regulatory T cells in long-lasting Graves disease. Findings and caveats of the study: Thyroid tissue was not studied; only peripheral blood was. Persistent disease preferred TRBV28, TRBJ1-2 and TRBJ2-5; new disease, TRBV20-1 and TRBJ2-1. Less diverse TCR repertoires were seen in persistent Graves' patients than in newly diagnosed ones. Clonotypes that were public and shared totalled roughly 3,000 in persistent patients versus roughly 1,000 in new patients.

Time point specified: persistent/refractory GD, antithyroid drugs over 5 years with positive TRAb. PBMCs were the source of the RNA used for TCR sequencing. The length of the CDR3 is 15 residues. Germline V gene lookup returns CDR1 MDHEN and CDR2 SYDVKM. The ends were cut back, 5 bases at V and 4 bases at J, with 15 bases in the middle. The chain recombines TRBV28 with TRBJ2-1; possible D gene TRBD2, 6 bases. This sequence was found in a female donor with Graves disease. The material sequenced was peripheral blood mononuclear cells (PBMCs), taken when the disease was refractory, from a patient treated with antithyroid drugs. Here the CDR3 reads CASSPPEGTYNEQFF. CDR3 DNA sequence: TGTGCCAGCAGTCCACCGGAGGGGACGTACAATGAGCAGTTCTTC.